These T cell receptor beta chains were read from a single sample in a study. Each CDR3 protein gets one entry after TCRdb re-called the RT-PCR reads with MiXCR. The sample has about 680,000 distinct CDR3 sequences, 13% to 15% seen once. The sample comprised memory CD4+ T cells from blood. These receptors came from a female donor in good health, serving as a healthy control. Both conserved end residues are part of each CDR3. Fields, in order: J gene, V gene, clone size, D gene, CDR3 DNA, CDR3 protein. The D gene is left open where the match is weak. Clone size is given for some rows only: seen once, a few or many times, or a class if the clone is expanded.

j_call: TRBJ2-4; v_call: TRBV7-2; clone_size: NA; d_call: NA; cdr3_nt: TGTGCCAGCAGCTTTCAAGGTCCGGTCATTCAGTACTTC; cdr3_aa: CASSFQGPVIQYF
j_call: TRBJ2-2; v_call: TRBV20-1; clone_size: NA; d_call: TRBD1; cdr3_nt: TGCAGCTCGTGGGACAGGGGGCTTGAGGAGCTGTTTTTT; cdr3_aa: CSSWDRGLEELFF
j_call: TRBJ2-1; v_call: TRBV19; clone_size: NA; d_call: NA; cdr3_nt: TGTGCCAGTAGTATAGAGGGCAATGAGCAGTTCTTC; cdr3_aa: CASSIEGNEQFF
j_call: TRBJ1-3; v_call: TRBV20-1; clone_size: few; d_call: NA; cdr3_nt: TGCAGTGCTAGACAGGTTCCTGGAAACACCATATATTTT; cdr3_aa: CSARQVPGNTIYF
j_call: TRBJ2-5; v_call: TRBV7-3; clone_size: few; d_call: NA; cdr3_nt: TGTGCCAGCAGTCTCTTTAGGACATCCGTGGAGACCCAGTACTTC; cdr3_aa: CASSLFRTSVETQYF
j_call: TRBJ1-1; v_call: TRBV18; clone_size: many; d_call: NA; cdr3_nt: TGTGCCAGCTCATCGACAGTGAACACTGAAGCTTTCTTT; cdr3_aa: CASSSTVNTEAFF
j_call: TRBJ1-5; v_call: TRBV6-2/TRBV6-3; clone_size: few; d_call: TRBD1; cdr3_nt: TGTGCCAGCAGTCCGCTTGACAGGGCGGATCAGCCCCAGCATTTT; cdr3_aa: CASSPLDRADQPQHF
j_call: TRBJ2-7; v_call: TRBV10-3; clone_size: few; d_call: NA; cdr3_nt: TGTGCCATCAGCCGATCGGACAGCTCCTACGAGCAGTACTTC; cdr3_aa: CAISRSDSSYEQYF
j_call: TRBJ1-2; v_call: TRBV2; clone_size: NA; d_call: TRBD1; cdr3_nt: TGTGCCAGCATACCTGGGACAGGGGTCGGCTACACCTTC; cdr3_aa: CASIPGTGVGYTF
j_call: TRBJ2-5; v_call: TRBV27; clone_size: NA; d_call: TRBD2; cdr3_nt: TGTGCCAGCAGTCTCTCGCGGGAGGTTTATGAGACCCAGTACTTC; cdr3_aa: CASSLSREVYETQYF
j_call: TRBJ2-3; v_call: TRBV5-1; clone_size: few; d_call: NA; cdr3_nt: TGCGCCAGCAGCCCCGGGGGCTGGTCAGATACGCAGTATTTT; cdr3_aa: CASSPGGWSDTQYF
j_call: TRBJ2-3; v_call: TRBV20-1; clone_size: few; d_call: NA; cdr3_nt: TGCAGTGCTAGCGCGGGAAGCACAGATACGCAGTATTTT; cdr3_aa: CSASAGSTDTQYF
j_call: TRBJ2-1; v_call: TRBV4-1; clone_size: many; d_call: TRBD2; cdr3_nt: TGCGCCAGCAGCAAAAGCTTACCTCTAGCGGGAGAGACAAATGAGCAGTTCTTC; cdr3_aa: CASSKSLPLAGETNEQFF
j_call: TRBJ2-1; v_call: TRBV7-9; clone_size: many; d_call: NA; cdr3_nt: TGTGCCAGCAGCTTCCACAATGAGCAGTTCTTC; cdr3_aa: CASSFHNEQFF
j_call: TRBJ2-1; v_call: TRBV5-1; clone_size: NA; d_call: TRBD2; cdr3_nt: TGCGCCAGCAGCTTGGTTTCGGGAGGTGAGCAGTTCTTC; cdr3_aa: CASSLVSGGEQFF
j_call: TRBJ2-2; v_call: TRBV29-1; clone_size: many; d_call: NA; cdr3_nt: TGCAGCGTTGAATTATGGGGGAACACCGGGGAGCTGTTTTTT; cdr3_aa: CSVELWGNTGELFF
j_call: TRBJ1-5; v_call: TRBV6-1; clone_size: few; d_call: NA; cdr3_nt: TGTGCCAGCAGTGCCACAATACTGGGGTCTTTCAATCAGCCCCAGCATTTT; cdr3_aa: CASSATILGSFNQPQHF
j_call: TRBJ2-1; v_call: TRBV7-2; clone_size: few; d_call: TRBD1; cdr3_nt: TGTGCCAGCAGCTTAGTTAACAGGGGGGATGAGCAGTTCTTC; cdr3_aa: CASSLVNRGDEQFF
j_call: TRBJ1-5; v_call: TRBV7-2; clone_size: NA; d_call: NA; cdr3_nt: TGTGCCAGCAGCCGGGGGGGGGTCAACAATCAGCCCCAGCATTTT; cdr3_aa: CASSRGGVNNQPQHF
j_call: TRBJ2-2; v_call: TRBV7-8; clone_size: few; d_call: TRBD2; cdr3_nt: TGTGCCAGCAGCTCCCGGGAGGCCCTGAACACCGGGGAGCTGTTTTTT; cdr3_aa: CASSSREALNTGELFF
j_call: TRBJ1-1; v_call: TRBV20-1; clone_size: NA; d_call: NA; cdr3_nt: TGCAGTGCTATTCAAGGGGACCCGAACACTGAAGCTTTCTTT; cdr3_aa: CSAIQGDPNTEAFF
j_call: TRBJ1-5; v_call: TRBV12-3/TRBV12-4; clone_size: few; d_call: NA; cdr3_nt: TGTGCCACCCAGGGCGGGGTTGAACAGCCCCAGCATTTT; cdr3_aa: CATQGGVEQPQHF
j_call: TRBJ2-6; v_call: TRBV6-6; clone_size: many; d_call: TRBD2; cdr3_nt: TGTGCCAGCAGACCCGGGACTAGCGGGACTGGGGCCAACGTCCTGACTTTC; cdr3_aa: CASRPGTSGTGANVLTF
j_call: TRBJ1-2; v_call: TRBV4-3; clone_size: NA; d_call: NA; cdr3_nt: TGCGCCAGCAGCCAAGATTTACTCCGGCCCCAAGCCCGATATGGCTACACCTTC; cdr3_aa: CASSQDLLRPQARYGYTF
j_call: TRBJ2-7; v_call: TRBV20-1; clone_size: few; d_call: NA; cdr3_nt: TGCAGCCCGGGACGAACCTACGAGCAGTACTTC; cdr3_aa: CSPGRTYEQYF
j_call: TRBJ2-1; v_call: TRBV4-3; clone_size: many; d_call: NA; cdr3_nt: TGCGCCAGCAGCCAAGATTTGGGAGGAAAAGAGCAGTTCTTC; cdr3_aa: CASSQDLGGKEQFF